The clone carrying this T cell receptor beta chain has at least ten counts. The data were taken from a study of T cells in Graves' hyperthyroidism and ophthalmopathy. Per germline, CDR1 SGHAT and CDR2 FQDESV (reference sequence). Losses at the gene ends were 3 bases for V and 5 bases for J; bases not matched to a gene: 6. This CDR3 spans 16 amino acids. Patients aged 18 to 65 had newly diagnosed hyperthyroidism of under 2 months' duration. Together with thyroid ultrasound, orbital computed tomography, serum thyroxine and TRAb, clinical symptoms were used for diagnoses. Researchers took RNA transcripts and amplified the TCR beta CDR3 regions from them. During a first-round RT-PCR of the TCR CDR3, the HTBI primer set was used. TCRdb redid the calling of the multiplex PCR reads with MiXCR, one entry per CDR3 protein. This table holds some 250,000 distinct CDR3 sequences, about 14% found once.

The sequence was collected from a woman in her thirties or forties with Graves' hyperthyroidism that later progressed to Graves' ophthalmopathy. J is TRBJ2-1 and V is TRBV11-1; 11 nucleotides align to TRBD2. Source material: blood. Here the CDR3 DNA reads TGTGCCAGCAGCTTCACAGGGACTAGCGGAAACAATGAGCAGTTCTTC. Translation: CASSFTGTSGNNEQFF. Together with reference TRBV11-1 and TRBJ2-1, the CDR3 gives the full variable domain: EAEVAQSPRYKITEKSQAVAFWCDPISGHATLYWYRQILGQGPELLVQFQDESVVDDSQLPKDRFSAERLKGVDSTLKIQPAELGDSAMYLCASSFTGTSGNNEQFFGPGTRLTVL.